This TCR beta chain is drawn from a study of somatic mutations in cytotoxic T cells in rheumatoid arthritis. General study points: CD8+ T cells showed clonality that did not differ significantly between patients with rheumatoid arthritis and age-matched healthy controls. The authors did not know the antigen targets of the expanded CD8+ clones. Of 65 patients, about eight had a largest CD8+ clone that exceeded 20% of CD8+ cells.

This clone was found once. What it recognizes is unknown. Trimming stripped 2 bases from V and 6 bases from J, with 11 bases between. The germline V gene has CDR1 SGHTS and CDR2 YDEGEE. The CDR3 contains 13 residues. Assay used: immunoSEQ multiplex PCR; TCRdb lists only in-frame clones, some missing. The sample lists under 20,000 clones, 60% to 85% occurring once. This TCR was recovered from an adult with rheumatoid arthritis. V and J are TRBV5-8 and TRBJ1-2; D is ambiguous. Sequenced sample: CD8+ T cells sorted from blood. The CDR3 here is CASSFLPEDGYTF. The CDR3 nucleotides are TGTGCCAGCAGCTTCTTACCGGAAGATGGCTACACCTTC.